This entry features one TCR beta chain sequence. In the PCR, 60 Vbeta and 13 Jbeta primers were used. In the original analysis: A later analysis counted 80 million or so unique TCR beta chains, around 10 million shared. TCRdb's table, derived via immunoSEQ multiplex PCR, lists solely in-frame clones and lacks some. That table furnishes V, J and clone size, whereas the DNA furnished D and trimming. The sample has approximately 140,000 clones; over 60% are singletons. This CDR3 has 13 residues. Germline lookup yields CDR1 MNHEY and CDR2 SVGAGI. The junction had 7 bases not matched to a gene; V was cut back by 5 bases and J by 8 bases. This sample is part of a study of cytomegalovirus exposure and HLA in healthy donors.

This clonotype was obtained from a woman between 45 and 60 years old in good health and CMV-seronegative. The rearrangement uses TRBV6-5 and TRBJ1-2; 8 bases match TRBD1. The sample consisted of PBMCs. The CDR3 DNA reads TGTGCCAGCAGTGGACAGGGATTTAGCGGCTACACCTTC. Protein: CASSGQGFSGYTF.